This note documents a single T cell receptor beta chain sequence. Its target is unknown. The junction and the germline gene differ at one end; a read error may be behind it. Germline V CDR1 and CDR2: SEHNR, FQNEAQ (reference sequence). The CDR3 has 15 residues. The entry originates in a study of cytomegalovirus exposure and HLA in healthy donors. Study conclusions and caveats: Later genetic work tied a missense DCLRE1C variant to beta-chain V and J trimming. In an earlier analysis, productive rearrangement rates for most beta V segments clustered near 87% or 30%.

The PCR made use of 60 Vbeta and 13 Jbeta primers. The protocol was immunoSEQ multiplex PCR, while the TCRdb copy is restricted to in-frame clones and leaves out a portion. The sample has under 200,000 clones; 60% to 85% are singletons. Healthy individuals who donated bone marrow served as the donors. V is TRBV7-9 and J is TRBJ2-3; 15 nucleotides agree with TRBD2. The sequenced sample was PBMCs. This sequence originates from a woman aged 45-65 years in good health and CMV-seropositive. DNA for the CDR3: TGTTCCAGCAGCTGGACTAGCGGGGGGGCGGATACGCAGTATTTT. This encodes CSSSWTSGGADTQYF.